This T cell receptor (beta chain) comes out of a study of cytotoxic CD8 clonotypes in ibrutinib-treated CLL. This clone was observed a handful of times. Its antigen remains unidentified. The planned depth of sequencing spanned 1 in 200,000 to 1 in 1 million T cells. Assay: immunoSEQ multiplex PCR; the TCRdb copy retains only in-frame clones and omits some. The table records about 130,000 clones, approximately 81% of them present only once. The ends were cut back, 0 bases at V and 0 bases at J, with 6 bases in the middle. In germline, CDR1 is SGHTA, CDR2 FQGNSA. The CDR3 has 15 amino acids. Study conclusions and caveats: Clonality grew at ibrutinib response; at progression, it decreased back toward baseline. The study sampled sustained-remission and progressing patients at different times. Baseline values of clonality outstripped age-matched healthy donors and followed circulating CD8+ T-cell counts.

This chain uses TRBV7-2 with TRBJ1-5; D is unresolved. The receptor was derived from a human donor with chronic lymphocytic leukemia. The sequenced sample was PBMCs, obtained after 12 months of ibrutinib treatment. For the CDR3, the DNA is TGTGCCAGCAGCTTAGCCGGGAATAGCAATCAGCCCCAGCATTTT. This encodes CASSLAGNSNQPQHF.